This TCR beta chain appears in the sequencing data of a study of T cells expressing NK-cell markers. TCRdb reprocessed the 5' RACE reads and reports one entry per CDR3 protein, with no DNA. This table lists 350,000 to 450,000 distinct CDR3 sequences. This CDR3 spans 13 amino acids. The sample was blood T cells: a sorted CD56 or NKG2C T cell subset, CD4+ or CD8+ T cells, or bulk PBMC T cells (not recorded which). The receptor was derived from a man aged 18-70 years in good health. The chain employs TRBV12-3 or TRBV12-4 and TRBJ2-2. CDR3 protein: CASSQRHVGELFF.